This T cell receptor beta chain appears in the sequencing data of a study of blood T cells in healthy people across ages. Findings and caveats of the study: Per million T cells, TCR beta diversity dropped roughly linearly as age increased.

Remarks on this clonotype: Its cognate antigen is unknown.

V lost 1 base to trimming and J lost 9 bases, with 15 bases between them. Germline V lookup: CDR1 LGHNA, CDR2 YNFKEQ. This CDR3 is 14 amino acids long. No fewer than 6 million PBMCs went into each sample. Primers used in a second PCR of about 7 to 12 cycles were a sample-barcoded 5' primer and a J-beta primer mix. Using its own MiXCR run on the 5' RACE reads, TCRdb lists one record per CDR3 protein. This sample carries roughly 1,000,000 distinct CDR3 sequences, approximately 25% of them seen once, and the ten largest clones take around 0.75%. The sample was also linked to a second study, of T cells of mothers and their children.

This sequence joins TRBV4-2 and TRBJ1-2, with D perhaps matching TRBD1 (6 bases). The sequence was obtained from a girl aged 2-15 years in good health. Sequencing used blood. The chain's CDR3 is CASSQVSGGLSYTF. The CDR3 bases are TGTGCCAGCAGCCAAGTTTCCGGGGGCCTGAGCTACACCTTC.